This T cell receptor beta chain is from a study of blood T cells in healthy people across ages (dated by TCRdb to the mid-2010s). Broadly, across the study: In model experiments, roughly one uniquely barcoded TCR beta cDNA molecule per two T cells was captured by template switching. Two additional independent replicas of 1 million unique cDNA reads from the same blood draw were analyzed for two donors (one aged 18 to 29 and one aged 80 or older). Age-related changes in TCR beta repertoire diversity were measured in the study by deep sequencing normalized with unique cDNA molecular identifiers. The donors were divided into four age groups: young (average 16 years), middle-aged (almost 40), aged (under 70) and long-lived (roughly 86). To avoid experimental bias, donors of different ages were spread randomly across the sequencing lanes. Beyond this particular receptor, the publication reports: Bulk unsorted PBMC profiling prevented conclusive comparison of naive and antigen-experienced compartments. Donor CMV infection status was unknown, potentially confounding age-related changes in expanded clonotypes. Estimates of total diversity based on one million sequenced T cells were considered lower bounds and underestimates. Compared with the aged group, the long-lived group had more naive CD4+ T cells, fewer expanded clones and increased TCR diversity, a pattern suggesting age selection. Observed TCR beta diversity per million T cells fell roughly linearly with age, and a significant reduction was already apparent by age roughly 40. Observed TCR beta diversity correlated strongly with the percentage of naive T cells measured by flow cytometry.

The donors were 40 or so Caucasian individuals from Russia, aged roughly 6 to 100 years, who were systemically healthy. Ten milliliters of peripheral blood were collected from each donor into EDTA-treated Vacutainer tubes. PBMCs were isolated by Ficoll-Paque density-gradient centrifugation, with at least 7 million obtained per sample. Total RNA, at least 6 micrograms per sample, was extracted from PBMCs with Trizol reagent. For every donor, an aliquot of PBMCs went through flow cytometry to measure the percentages of naive CD45RAhigh/CD27high T cells. The library was built by means of 5' RACE. Instrument used: Illumina HiSeq 2500. A second PCR of about 6 to 11 cycles was run with a J-beta primer mix and a sample-barcoded 5' primer. A template-switch 5' adaptor carrying 12 random nucleotides introduced a unique molecular identifier onto each TCR beta cDNA molecule. At least 2.5 million CDR3-containing paired-end reads were obtained from each sample. All of the RNA was converted into first-strand cDNA using the Mint cDNA synthesis kit, with a TRBC-specific oligonucleotide serving as the primer. After uracil-DNA glycosylase treatment, a first 18-cycle PCR used universal primers M1SS and BC2_uni_R on all cDNA. From the authors' description of their analysis: For normalization, 1 million high-quality reads were randomly selected from each sample, with every read carrying a distinct molecular identifier. Instead of being binned into consensus sequences, reads with shared molecular identifiers were discarded. MiTCR, with a Q25 quality threshold and the strictest error-elimination algorithm, was used for CDR3 identification, clonotype clustering and error correction. A nonparametric unseen species model with Euler transformation was used to estimate lower-bound total TCR beta diversity. In TCRdb, the public reads were trimmed at Q25 with fastp and aligned with MiXCR, with productive beta chains retained. Every entry covers one CDR3 protein and lists the most common genes and DNA from its rows. The V and J calls follow TCRdb's processing rather than the paper's. Counted in this sample were about 830,000 distinct CDR3 sequences; 62% of them appeared once. The top ten clonotypes cover 25% to 35% of the sample.

Worth noting for this clonotype: Its specific antigen is unknown. The input lacks base qualities; no much larger clone sits a single base away.

The TCR was taken from a man between 25 and 39 years old in good health. Sequencing was carried out using blood.

The CDR3 is CASSTDRDRSTDTQYF. The DNA sequence reads TGTGCCAGCAGCACGGACCGGGACAGGAGCACAGATACGCAGTATTTT. This sequence uses TRBV5-6 and TRBJ2-3; 8 bases in the junction line up with TRBD1. Based on the germline V gene, the CDR1 and CDR2 sequences are SGHDT and YYEEEE. Taken from cysteine to phenylalanine, the CDR3 has 16 residues. Just CDR3 DNA is preserved here, 48 bases in frame from base 1. V ends up 4 bases short and J 0 bases short, with an unmatched junction base count of 7.